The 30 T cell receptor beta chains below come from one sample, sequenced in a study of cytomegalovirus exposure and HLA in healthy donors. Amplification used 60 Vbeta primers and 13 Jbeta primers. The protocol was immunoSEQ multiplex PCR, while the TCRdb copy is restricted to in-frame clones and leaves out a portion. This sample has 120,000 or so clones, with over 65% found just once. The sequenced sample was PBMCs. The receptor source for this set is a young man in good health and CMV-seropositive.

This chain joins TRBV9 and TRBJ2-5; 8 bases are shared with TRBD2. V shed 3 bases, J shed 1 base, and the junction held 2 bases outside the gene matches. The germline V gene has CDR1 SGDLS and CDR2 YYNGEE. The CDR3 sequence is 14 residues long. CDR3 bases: TGTGCCAGCAGCGGCGGGACTAGCCAAGAGACCCAGTACTTC. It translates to CASSGGTSQETQYF.

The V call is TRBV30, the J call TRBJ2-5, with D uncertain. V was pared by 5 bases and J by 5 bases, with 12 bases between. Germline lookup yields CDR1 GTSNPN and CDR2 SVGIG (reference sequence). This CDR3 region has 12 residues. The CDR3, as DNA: TGTGCCTGGGCAACACCCGGGGAGACCCAGTACTTC. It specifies CAWATPGETQYF.

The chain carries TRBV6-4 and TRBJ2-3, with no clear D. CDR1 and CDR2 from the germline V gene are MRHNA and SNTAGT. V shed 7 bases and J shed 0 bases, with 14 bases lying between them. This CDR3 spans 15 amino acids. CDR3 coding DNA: TGTGCCAGCACCCCCTTTGGTACTAGCACAGATACGCAGTATTTT. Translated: CASTPFGTSTDTQYF.

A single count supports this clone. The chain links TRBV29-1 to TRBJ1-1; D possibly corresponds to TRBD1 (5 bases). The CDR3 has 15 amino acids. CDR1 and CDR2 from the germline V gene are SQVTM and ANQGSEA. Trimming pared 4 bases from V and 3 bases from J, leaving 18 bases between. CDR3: CSVAASGVRDTEAFF. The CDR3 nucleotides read TGCAGCGTTGCGGCTTCGGGAGTCAGGGACACTGAAGCTTTCTTT. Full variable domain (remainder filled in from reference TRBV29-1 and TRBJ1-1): SAVISQKPSRDICQRGTSLTIQCQVDSQVTMMFWYRQQPGQSLTLIATANQGSEATYESGFVIDKFPISRPNLTFSTLTVSNMSPEDSSIYLCSVAASGVRDTEAFFGQGTRLTVV.

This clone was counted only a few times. CDR3 in DNA: TGCGCCAGCAGCCAACTGGACAGGGTATTCAATGAGCAGTTCTTC. Translating it yields CASSQLDRVFNEQFF. The chain carries TRBV4-1 and TRBJ2-1; 8 bases are a match to TRBD1. With 2 bases clipped from V and 6 bases from J, the junction kept 6 bases outside the gene matches. The CDR3 sequence is 15 residues long. From germline, CDR1 is MGHRA and CDR2 YSYEKL.

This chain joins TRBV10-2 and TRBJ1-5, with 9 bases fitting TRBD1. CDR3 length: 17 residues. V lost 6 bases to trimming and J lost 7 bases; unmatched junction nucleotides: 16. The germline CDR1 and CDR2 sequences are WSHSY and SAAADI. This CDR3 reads CASSLNRGLIGEQPQHF. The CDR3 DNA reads TGCGCCAGCAGCTTAAACAGGGGGCTTATTGGAGAACAGCCCCAGCATTTT.

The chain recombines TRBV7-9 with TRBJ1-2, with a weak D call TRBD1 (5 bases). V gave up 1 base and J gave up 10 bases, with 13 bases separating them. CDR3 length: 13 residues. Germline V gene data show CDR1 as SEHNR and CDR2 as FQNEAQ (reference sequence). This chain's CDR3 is CASSLDSGGIYTF. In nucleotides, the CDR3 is TGTGCCAGCAGCTTAGATTCGGGGGGGATCTACACCTTC.

The DNA of the CDR3 is TGTGCCAGCAGCTCCGCCGGTGAGACATACGAGCAGTACTTC. As protein: CASSSAGETYEQYF. The rearrangement uses TRBV7-9 and TRBJ2-7; D not certain. The CDR3 loop spans 14 amino acids. Trimming removed 4 bases at V and 4 bases at J, with 14 bases between. Germline lookup yields CDR1 SEHNR and CDR2 FQNEAQ (reference sequence).

CDR3 nucleotide sequence: TGTGCCAGCAGTGATCTTGGACAGACTAACTATGGCTACACCTTC. Translated: CASSDLGQTNYGYTF. The chain couples TRBV6-1 to TRBJ1-2, with D possibly matching TRBD1 (6 bases). This CDR3 has 15 amino acids. CDR1 and CDR2 from the germline V gene are MNHNS and SASEGT. The ends were cut back, 3 bases at V and 0 bases at J, with 11 bases in the middle.

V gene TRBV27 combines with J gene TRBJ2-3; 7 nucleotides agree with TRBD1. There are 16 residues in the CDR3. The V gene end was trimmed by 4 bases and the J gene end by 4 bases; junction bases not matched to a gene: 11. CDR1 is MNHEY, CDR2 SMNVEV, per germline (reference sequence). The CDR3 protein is CASSSYAGTVSDTQYF. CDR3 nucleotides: TGTGCCAGCAGTTCCTACGCCGGGACAGTCTCAGATACGCAGTATTTT.

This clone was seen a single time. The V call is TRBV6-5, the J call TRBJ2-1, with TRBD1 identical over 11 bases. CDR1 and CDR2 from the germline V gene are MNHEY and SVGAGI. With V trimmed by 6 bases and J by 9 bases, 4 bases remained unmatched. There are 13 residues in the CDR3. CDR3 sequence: CASRDRGRGEQFF. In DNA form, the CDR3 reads TGTGCCAGCAGGGACAGGGGGCGAGGTGAGCAGTTCTTC.

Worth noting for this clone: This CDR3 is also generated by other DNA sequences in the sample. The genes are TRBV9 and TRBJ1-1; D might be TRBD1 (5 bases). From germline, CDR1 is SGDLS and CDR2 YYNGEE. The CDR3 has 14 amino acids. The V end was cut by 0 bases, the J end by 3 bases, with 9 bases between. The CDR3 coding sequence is TGTGCCAGCAGCGTAGGCGGGGGGGACACTGAAGCTTTCTTT. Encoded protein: CASSVGGGDTEAFF.

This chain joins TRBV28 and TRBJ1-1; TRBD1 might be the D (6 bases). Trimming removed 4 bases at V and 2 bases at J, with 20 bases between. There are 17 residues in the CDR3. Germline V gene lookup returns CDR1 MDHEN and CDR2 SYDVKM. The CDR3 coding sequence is TGTGCCAGCAGTTCAGCTGGGTGGGACAACGAAAACACTGAAGCTTTCTTT. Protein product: CASSSAGWDNENTEAFF.

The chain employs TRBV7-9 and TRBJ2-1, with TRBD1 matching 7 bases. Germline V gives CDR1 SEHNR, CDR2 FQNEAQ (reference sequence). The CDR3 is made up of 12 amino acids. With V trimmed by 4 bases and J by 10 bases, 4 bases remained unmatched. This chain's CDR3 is CASSSTGNEQFF. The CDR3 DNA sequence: TGTGCCAGCAGCTCGACAGGGAACGAGCAGTTCTTC.

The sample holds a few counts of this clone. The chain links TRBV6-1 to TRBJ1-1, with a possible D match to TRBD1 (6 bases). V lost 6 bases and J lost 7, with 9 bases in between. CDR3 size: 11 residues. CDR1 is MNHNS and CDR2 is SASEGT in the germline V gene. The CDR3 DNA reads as TGTGCCAGCAGACAGGGAAATGAAGCTTTCTTT. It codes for CASRQGNEAFF.

The CDR3 protein is CASSSPDGDTQYF. The CDR3 nucleotides read TGTGCCAGCAGCTCCCCCGATGGCGATACGCAGTATTTT. The genes are TRBV13 and TRBJ2-3, with D unresolved. The CDR3 is 13 residues long. Germline assignment: CDR1 PRHDT and CDR2 FYEKMQ (reference sequence). Deletions cut 4 bases from V and 6 bases from J, with 11 bases between.

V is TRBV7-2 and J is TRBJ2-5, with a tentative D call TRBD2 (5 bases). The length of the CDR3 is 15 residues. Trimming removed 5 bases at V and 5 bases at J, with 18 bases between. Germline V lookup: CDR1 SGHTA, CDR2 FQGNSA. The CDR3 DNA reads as TGTGCCAGCAGCCCGCGCCAGACCCGCGGGGAGACCCAGTACTTC. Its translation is CASSPRQTRGETQYF.

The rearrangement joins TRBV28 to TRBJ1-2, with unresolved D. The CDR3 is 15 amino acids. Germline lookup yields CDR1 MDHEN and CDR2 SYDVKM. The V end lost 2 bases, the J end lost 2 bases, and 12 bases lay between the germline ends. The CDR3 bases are TGTGCCAGCAGTTTAGGGCAGTCTTTCAACTATGGCTACACCTTC. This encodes CASSLGQSFNYGYTF.

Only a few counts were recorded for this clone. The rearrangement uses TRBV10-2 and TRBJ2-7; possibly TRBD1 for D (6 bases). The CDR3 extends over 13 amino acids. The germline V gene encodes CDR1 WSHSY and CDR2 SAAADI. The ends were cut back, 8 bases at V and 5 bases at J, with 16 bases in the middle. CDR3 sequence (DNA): TGCGCCAGCTCTTGGACAGTCGGCGACGAGCAGTACTTC. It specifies CASSWTVGDEQYF.

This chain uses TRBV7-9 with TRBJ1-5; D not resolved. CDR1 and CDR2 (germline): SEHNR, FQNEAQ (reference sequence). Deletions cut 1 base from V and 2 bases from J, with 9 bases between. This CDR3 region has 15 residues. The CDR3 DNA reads TGTGCCAGCAGCTTAGAAGGGAGCGGCAATCAGCCCCAGCATTTT. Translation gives CASSLEGSGNQPQHF.

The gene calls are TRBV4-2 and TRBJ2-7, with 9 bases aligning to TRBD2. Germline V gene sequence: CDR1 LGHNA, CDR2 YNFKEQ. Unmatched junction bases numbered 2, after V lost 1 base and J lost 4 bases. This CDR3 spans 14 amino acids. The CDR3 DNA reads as TGTGCCAGCAGCCAAGTAGCGGGGGAATACGAGCAGTACTTC. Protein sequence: CASSQVAGEYEQYF.

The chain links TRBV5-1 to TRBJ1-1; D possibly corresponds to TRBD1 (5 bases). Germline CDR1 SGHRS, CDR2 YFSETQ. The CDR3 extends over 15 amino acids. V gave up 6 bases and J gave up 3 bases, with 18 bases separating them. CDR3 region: CASMEQGQLDTEAFF. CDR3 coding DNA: TGCGCCAGCATGGAGCAGGGTCAATTAGACACTGAAGCTTTCTTT.

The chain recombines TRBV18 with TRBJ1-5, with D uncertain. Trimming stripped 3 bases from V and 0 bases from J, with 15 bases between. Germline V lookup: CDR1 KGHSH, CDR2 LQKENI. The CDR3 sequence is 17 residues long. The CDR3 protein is CASSPNTFSNSNQPQHF. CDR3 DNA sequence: TGTGCCAGCTCACCTAACACATTCAGTAATAGCAATCAGCCCCAGCATTTT.

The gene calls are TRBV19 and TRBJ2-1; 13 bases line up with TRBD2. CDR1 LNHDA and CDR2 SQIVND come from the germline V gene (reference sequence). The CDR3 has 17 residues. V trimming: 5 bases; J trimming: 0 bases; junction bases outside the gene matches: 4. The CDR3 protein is CASSSTSGGLSYNEQFF. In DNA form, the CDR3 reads TGTGCCAGTAGTTCGACTAGCGGGGGGCTCTCCTACAATGAGCAGTTCTTC.

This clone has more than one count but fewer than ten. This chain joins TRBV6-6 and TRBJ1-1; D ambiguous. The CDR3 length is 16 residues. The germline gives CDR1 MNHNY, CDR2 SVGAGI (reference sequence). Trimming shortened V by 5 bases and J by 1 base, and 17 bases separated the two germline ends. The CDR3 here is CASSPPGSGTNTEAFF. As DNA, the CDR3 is TGTGCCAGCAGTCCGCCGGGATCCGGTACGAACACTGAAGCTTTCTTT.

The CDR3 coding sequence is TGCGCCAGCAGCTCAGGGCCAAACTATGGCTACACCTTC. Amino acid sequence: CASSSGPNYGYTF. The rearrangement links TRBV5-1 to TRBJ1-2; TRBD1 might be the D (5 bases). This CDR3 region has 13 residues. Germline lookup yields CDR1 SGHRS and CDR2 YFSETQ. The V end was cut by 3 bases, the J end by 2 bases, with 8 bases between.

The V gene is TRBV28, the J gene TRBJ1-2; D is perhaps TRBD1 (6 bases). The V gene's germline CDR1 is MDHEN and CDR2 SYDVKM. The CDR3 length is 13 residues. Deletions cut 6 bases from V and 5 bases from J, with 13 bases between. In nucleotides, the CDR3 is TGTGCCAGCAGGACGGACAGACAATATGGCTACACCTTC. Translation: CASRTDRQYGYTF.

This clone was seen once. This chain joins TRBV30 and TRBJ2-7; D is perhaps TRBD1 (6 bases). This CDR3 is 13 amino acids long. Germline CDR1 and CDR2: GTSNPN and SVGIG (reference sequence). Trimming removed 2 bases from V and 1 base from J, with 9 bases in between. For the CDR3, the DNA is TGTGCCTGGAGTAAGGGGGAGTCCTACGAGCAGTACTTC. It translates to CAWSKGESYEQYF.

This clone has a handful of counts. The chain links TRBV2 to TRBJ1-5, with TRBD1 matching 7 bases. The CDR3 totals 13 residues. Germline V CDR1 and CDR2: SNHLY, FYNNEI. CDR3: CAIRAGGAQPQHF. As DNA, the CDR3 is TGTGCAATCAGGGCAGGGGGAGCTCAGCCCCAGCATTTT.

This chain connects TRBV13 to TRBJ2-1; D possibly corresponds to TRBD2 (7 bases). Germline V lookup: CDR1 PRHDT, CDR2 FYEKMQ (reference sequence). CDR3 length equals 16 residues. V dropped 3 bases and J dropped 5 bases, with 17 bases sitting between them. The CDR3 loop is CASSFTRGGSDNEQFF. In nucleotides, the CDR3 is TGTGCCAGCAGCTTCACAAGGGGGGGGAGTGACAATGAGCAGTTCTTC.